The present entry profiles one TCR beta chain with its context. Its target is unknown. These data are taken from a study of yellow fever vaccine responses in identical twins. TCRdb re-derived calls from the RT-PCR reads in MiXCR, one entry per CDR3 protein. The sample yields some 5,000 distinct CDR3 sequences, about three quarters seen once. This CDR3 has 14 amino acids. Germline assignment: CDR1 SGHRS and CDR2 YFSETQ. Trimming stripped 4 bases from V and 2 bases from J, with 13 bases between. Whole-study results and caveats: Each twin's T cell response to the vaccine was reported to look partly convergent and partly personalized.

The chain links TRBV5-1 to TRBJ2-7, with a weak D call TRBD1 (6 bases). This sequence originates from a woman aged 18-30 years who received the yellow fever vaccine. The sample consisted of T cells from blood (PBMCs), unsorted or a sorted subset (not recorded which), taken before or after yellow fever vaccination (not recorded which). The CDR3, as DNA: TGCGCCAGCAGCGAAAACAGGGTCCCCTACGAGCAGTACTTC. This gives the protein CASSENRVPYEQYF. Together with reference TRBV5-1 and TRBJ2-7, the CDR3 gives the full variable domain: KAGVTQTPRYLIKTRGQQVTLSCSPISGHRSVSWYQQTPGQGLQFLFEYFSETQRNKGNFPGRFSGRQFSNSRSEMNVSTLELGDSALYLCASSENRVPYEQYFGPGTRLTVT.